What follows are 9 T cell receptor beta chains derived from one specimen sequenced in a study of cytotoxic CD8 clonotypes in ibrutinib-treated CLL. This table comes from immunoSEQ multiplex PCR, and its TCRdb copy is limited to in-frame clones, with some not included. The sample gives more than 110,000 clones, 60% to 85% of which show up once; roughly 4.7% is in the top ten. Sequencing was performed on PBMCs, taken after 24 months of ibrutinib treatment. The receptor set was obtained from a human donor with chronic lymphocytic leukemia.

V and J are TRBV7-2 and TRBJ2-3, with TRBD2 matching over 14 bases. Germline CDR1 is SGHTA and CDR2 is FQGNSA. J was trimmed by 5 bases and V by 1 base; bases with no gene match: 5. The CDR3 is 17 amino acids. CDR3 DNA sequence: TGTGCCAGCAGCTTAGTGGGGACTAGCGGGGGAAGAGATACGCAGTATTTT. This gives the protein CASSLVGTSGGRDTQYF. Full variable domain (remainder filled in from reference TRBV7-2 and TRBJ2-3): GAGVSQSPSNKVTEKGKDVELRCDPISGHTALYWYRQSLGQGLEFLIYFQGNSAPDKSGLPSDRFSAERTGGSVSTLTIQRTQQEDSAVYLCASSLVGTSGGRDTQYFGPGTRLTVL.

This sequence joins TRBV19 and TRBJ1-4; 8 bases are a match to TRBD1. The germline gives CDR1 LNHDA, CDR2 SQIVND (reference sequence). Trimming at V came to 4 bases and at J to 6 bases, leaving 4 bases not matched to a gene. The CDR3 has 14 amino acids. Here the CDR3 DNA reads TGTGCCAGTAGTAATCAGGGGGCGGATGAAAAACTGTTTTTT. This codes for CASSNQGADEKLFF.

Only a few counts were recorded for this clone. The J gene is TRBJ1-4, the V gene TRBV18; 7 nucleotides line up with TRBD1. Germline CDR1 KGHSH, CDR2 LQKENI. The CDR3 has 13 amino acids. V lost 5 bases and J lost 4; bases outside the gene matches: 1. CDR3 loop: CASSGTDNEKLFF. As DNA, the CDR3 is TGTGCCAGCTCAGGGACAGATAATGAAAAACTGTTTTTT. Looking up the rest from reference TRBV18 and TRBJ1-4 gives the full variable domain: NAGVMQNPRHLVRRRGQEARLRCSPMKGHSHVYWYRQLPEEGLKFMVYLQKENIIDESGMPKERFSAEFPKEGPSILRIQQVVRGDSAAYFCASSGTDNEKLFFGSGTQLSVL.

The chain links TRBV9 to TRBJ2-3; 7 nucleotides align to TRBD2. Germline V gene sequence: CDR1 SGDLS, CDR2 YYNGEE. The V gene end was trimmed by 6 bases and the J gene end by 4 bases; junction bases not matched to a gene: 2. The CDR3 has 12 amino acids. This chain's CDR3 is CASTGGADTQYF. CDR3 nucleotides: TGTGCCAGCACGGGAGGTGCAGATACGCAGTATTTT.

The CDR3 loop reads CASSSPTRGAFF. CDR3 nucleotide sequence: TGTGCCAGCAGCTCACCAACCCGGGGAGCTTTCTTT. The chain couples TRBV11-2 to TRBJ1-1; D gene uncertain. CDR3 size: 12 residues. V shed 4 bases and J shed 10 bases, with 13 bases lying between them. Germline CDR1 and CDR2: SGHAT and FQNNGV.

V gene TRBV5-1 combines with J gene TRBJ1-1; possibly TRBD1 for D (6 bases). The germline gives CDR1 SGHRS, CDR2 YFSETQ. Trimming removed 4 bases at V and 1 base at J, with 11 bases between. This CDR3 has 14 amino acids. Here the CDR3 DNA reads TGCGCCAGCAGCGGCCCGGGACAGAACACTGAAGCTTTCTTT. Residues: CASSGPGQNTEAFF.

For this clone: The same CDR3 is also encoded by other DNA sequences in this sample. The chain has TRBV5-1 and TRBJ2-5, with 7 bases lining up with TRBD1. This CDR3 region has 13 residues. CDR1 and CDR2 from the germline V gene are SGHRS and YFSETQ. Unmatched junction bases numbered 3, after V lost 2 bases and J lost 5 bases. The CDR3 DNA is TGCGCCAGCAGCTTAGGGGGCCGGGAGACCCAGTACTTC. It encodes CASSLGGRETQYF. Full variable domain (outside the CDR3, taken from reference TRBV5-1 and TRBJ2-5): KAGVTQTPRYLIKTRGQQVTLSCSPISGHRSVSWYQQTPGQGLQFLFEYFSETQRNKGNFPGRFSGRQFSNSRSEMNVSTLELGDSALYLCASSLGGRETQYFGPGTRLLVL.

V is TRBV5-1 and J is TRBJ2-7, with D hard to call. Trimming took 3 bases from V and 4 from J, leaving 11 bases between them. The germline V gene has CDR1 SGHRS and CDR2 YFSETQ. CDR3 length: 13 residues. As DNA, the CDR3 is TGCGCCAGCAGCTACCCAGGCTCGTACGAGCAGTACTTC. It translates to CASSYPGSYEQYF.

This clone was detected only once. The chain is built from TRBV4-2 and TRBJ2-3, with D hard to call. The CDR3 sequence is 14 residues long. Germline V CDR1 and CDR2: LGHNA, YNFKEQ. V was clipped by 4 bases and J by 2 bases, with 10 bases between them. CDR3 nucleotide sequence: TGTGCCAGCAGCCCCCTGGGTGCCACAGATACGCAGTATTTT. Residues: CASSPLGATDTQYF.